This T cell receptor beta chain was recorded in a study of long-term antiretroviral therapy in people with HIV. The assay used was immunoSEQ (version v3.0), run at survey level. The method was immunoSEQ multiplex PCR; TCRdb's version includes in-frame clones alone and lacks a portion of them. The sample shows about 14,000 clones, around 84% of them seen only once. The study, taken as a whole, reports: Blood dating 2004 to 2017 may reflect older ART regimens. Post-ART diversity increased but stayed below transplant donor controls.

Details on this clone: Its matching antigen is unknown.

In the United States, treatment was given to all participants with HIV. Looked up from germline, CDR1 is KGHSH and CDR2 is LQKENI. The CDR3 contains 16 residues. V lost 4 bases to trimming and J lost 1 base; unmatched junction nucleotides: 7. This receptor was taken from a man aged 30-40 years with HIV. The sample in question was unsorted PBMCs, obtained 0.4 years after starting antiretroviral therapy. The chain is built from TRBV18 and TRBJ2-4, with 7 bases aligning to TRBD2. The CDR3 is CASSLFEGGAKNIQYF. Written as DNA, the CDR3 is TGTGCCAGCTCACTTTTCGAGGGAGGGGCCAAAAACATTCAGTACTTC.